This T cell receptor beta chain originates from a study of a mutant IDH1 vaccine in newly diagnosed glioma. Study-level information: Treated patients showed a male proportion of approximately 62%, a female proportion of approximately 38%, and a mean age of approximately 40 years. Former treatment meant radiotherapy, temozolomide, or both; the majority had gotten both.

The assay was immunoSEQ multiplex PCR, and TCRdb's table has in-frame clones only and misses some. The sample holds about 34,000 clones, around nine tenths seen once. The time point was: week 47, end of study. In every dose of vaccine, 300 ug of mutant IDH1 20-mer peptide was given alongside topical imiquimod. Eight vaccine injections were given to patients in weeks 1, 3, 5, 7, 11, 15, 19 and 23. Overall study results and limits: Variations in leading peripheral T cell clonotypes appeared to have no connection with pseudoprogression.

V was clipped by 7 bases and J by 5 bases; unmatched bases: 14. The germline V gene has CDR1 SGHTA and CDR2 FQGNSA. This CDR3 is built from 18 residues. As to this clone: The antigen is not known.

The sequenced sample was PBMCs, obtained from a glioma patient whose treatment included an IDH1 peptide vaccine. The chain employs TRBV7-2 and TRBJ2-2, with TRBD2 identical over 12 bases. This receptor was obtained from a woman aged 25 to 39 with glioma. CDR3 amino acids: CASTMVTSGGRDTGELFF. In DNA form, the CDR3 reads TGTGCCAGCACCATGGTGACTAGCGGGGGTCGCGATACCGGGGAGCTGTTTTTT.